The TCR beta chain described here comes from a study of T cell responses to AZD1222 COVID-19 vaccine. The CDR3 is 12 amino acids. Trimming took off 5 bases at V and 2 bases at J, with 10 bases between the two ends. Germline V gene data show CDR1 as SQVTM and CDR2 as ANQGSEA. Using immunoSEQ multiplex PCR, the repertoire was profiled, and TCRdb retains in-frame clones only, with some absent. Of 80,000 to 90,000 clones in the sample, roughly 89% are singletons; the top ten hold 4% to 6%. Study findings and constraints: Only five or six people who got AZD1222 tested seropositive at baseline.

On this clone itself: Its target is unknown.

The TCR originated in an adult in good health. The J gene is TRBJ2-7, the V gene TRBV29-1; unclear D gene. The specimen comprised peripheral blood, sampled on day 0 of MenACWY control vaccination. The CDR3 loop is CSVTVTAYEQYF. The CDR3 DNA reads TGCAGCGTTACGGTCACAGCCTACGAGCAGTACTTC.